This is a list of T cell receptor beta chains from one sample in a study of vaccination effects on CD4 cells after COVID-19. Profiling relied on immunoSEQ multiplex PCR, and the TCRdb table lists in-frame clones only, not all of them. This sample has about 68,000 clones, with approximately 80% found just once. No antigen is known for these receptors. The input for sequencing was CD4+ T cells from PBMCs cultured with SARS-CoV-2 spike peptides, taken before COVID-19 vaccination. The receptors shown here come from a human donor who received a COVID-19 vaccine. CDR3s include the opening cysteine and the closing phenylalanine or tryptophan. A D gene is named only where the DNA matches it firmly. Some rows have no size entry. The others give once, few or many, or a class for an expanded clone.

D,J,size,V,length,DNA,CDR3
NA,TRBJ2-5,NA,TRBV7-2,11,TGTGCCAGCAGCCCCCAAGAGACCCAGTACTTC,CASSPQETQYF
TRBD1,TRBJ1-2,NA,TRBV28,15,TGTGCCAGCACTACCCAGGGGGCCCCCACTCATGGCTACACCTTC,CASTTQGAPTHGYTF
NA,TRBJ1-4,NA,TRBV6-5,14,TGTGCCAGCAGTTTGTCAGGGGACGGTGAAAAACTGTTTTTT,CASSLSGDGEKLFF
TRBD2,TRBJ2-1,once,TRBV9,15,TGTGCCAGCAGCGCGGGACTAGCGGGGGGAAATGAGCAGTTCTTC,CASSAGLAGGNEQFF
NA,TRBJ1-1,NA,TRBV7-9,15,TGTGCCAGCAGCCCGACGGGACACAGAAACACTGAAGCTTTCTTT,CASSPTGHRNTEAFF
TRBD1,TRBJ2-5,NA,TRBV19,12,TGTGCCTCGACAGGGGGCGCGAAGACCCAGTACTTC,CASTGGAKTQYF
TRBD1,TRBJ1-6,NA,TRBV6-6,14,TGTGCCAGCAGCAGGACAGGGGGCGATTCACCCCTCCACTTT,CASSRTGGDSPLHF
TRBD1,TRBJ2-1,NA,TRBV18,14,TGTGCCAGCTCCGAGGGACAGGGTGTCGGGGAGCAGTTCTTC,CASSEGQGVGEQFF
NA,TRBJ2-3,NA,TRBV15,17,TGTGCCACCAGCAGAGAGGCGGGGGCGAGGAGCACAGATACGCAGTATTTT,CATSREAGARSTDTQYF
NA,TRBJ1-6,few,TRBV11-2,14,TGTGCCAGCAGCTTAAACTCCTATAATTCACCCCTCCACTTT,CASSLNSYNSPLHF
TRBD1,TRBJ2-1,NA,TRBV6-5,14,TGTGCCAGCTCGGGACAGGGGGCCTACAATGAGCAGTTCTTC,CASSGQGAYNEQFF
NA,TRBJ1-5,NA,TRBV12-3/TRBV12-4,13,TGTGCCACCTCACGGGGGGTAAATCAGCCCCAGCATTTT,CATSRGVNQPQHF
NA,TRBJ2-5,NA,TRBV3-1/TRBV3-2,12,TGTGCCAGCAGCCAAGCAGATGAGACCCAGTACTTC,CASSQADETQYF
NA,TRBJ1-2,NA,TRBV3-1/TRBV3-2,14,TGTGCCAGCAGCCAAGTGCCAGCAGGGTATGGCTACACCTTC,CASSQVPAGYGYTF